The 32 T cell receptor beta chains below all came from one sample that was sequenced in a study of siplizumab effects on memory and regulatory T cells. Repertoires were generated with immunoSEQ multiplex PCR, while TCRdb's copy carries only in-frame clones and drops some. In the table there are fewer than 85,000 clones, just under 95% of which are singletons. The sequencing sample was made of CD8+ T cells sorted from blood. The receptors come from a human donor in good health.

The rearrangement joins TRBV6-5 to TRBJ2-5; no clear D gene. The length of the CDR3 is 11 residues. Trimming pared 3 bases from V and 4 bases from J, leaving 3 bases between. CDR1 is MNHEY and CDR2 is SVGAGI in the germline V gene. The CDR3 reads CASSYLETQYF. As DNA, the CDR3 is TGTGCCAGCAGTTATTTAGAGACCCAGTACTTC.

The genes are TRBV19 and TRBJ2-7; the D gene is possibly TRBD2 (6 bases). Germline CDR1 LNHDA, CDR2 SQIVND (reference sequence). This CDR3 has 14 amino acids. Trimming pared 6 bases from V and 4 bases from J, leaving 16 bases between. The CDR3 DNA reads TGTGCCAGTAGCCTTCCGGGAGCTGATTACGAGCAGTACTTC. Encoded protein: CASSLPGADYEQYF.

The chain has TRBV30 and TRBJ2-1; 7 bases align to TRBD2. The CDR3 has 15 residues. Germline V CDR1 and CDR2: GTSNPN, SVGIG (reference sequence). With V trimmed by 8 bases and J by 3 bases, 13 bases remained unmatched. Here the CDR3 DNA reads TGTGCCGGGACCCCCCGCGGGAGACTCTACAATGAGCAGTTCTTC. Translating it yields CAGTPRGRLYNEQFF. Looking up the rest from reference TRBV30 and TRBJ2-1 gives the full variable domain: SQTIHQWPATLVQPVGSPLSLECTVEGTSNPNLYWYRQAAGRGLQLLFYSVGIGQISSEVPQNLSASRPQDRQFILSSKKLLLSDSGFYLCAGTPRGRLYNEQFFGPGTRLTVL.

The genes are TRBV6-5 and TRBJ1-2, with 9 positions matching TRBD1. Per the germline V gene, CDR1 is MNHEY and CDR2 is SVGAGI. This CDR3 is built from 13 residues. The J segment lost 6 bases and the V segment lost 5 bases, leaving 4 bases of the junction unmatched. The CDR3 spells CASSPGQGNGYTF. CDR3 nucleotides: TGTGCCAGCAGTCCGGGACAGGGTAATGGCTACACCTTC.

Points on this clone: The sample holds other DNA sequences that translate to the same CDR3. The gene calls are TRBV27 and TRBJ2-7, with 10 nucleotides matching TRBD2. The germline V gene has CDR1 MNHEY and CDR2 SMNVEV (reference sequence). This CDR3 contains 13 residues. The V gene end was trimmed by 8 bases and the J gene end by 3 bases; junction bases not matched to a gene: 4. CDR3 in DNA: TGTGCCAGCCGGAGGACTAGCGGCTACGAGCAGTACTTC. Translation: CASRRTSGYEQYF.

This sequence joins TRBV4-2 and TRBJ2-3; possibly TRBD1 or TRBD2 for D (5 bases each). Germline V gives CDR1 LGHNA, CDR2 YNFKEQ. Between the trimmed V and J ends, which lost 2 bases and 1 base, there was a span of 13 bases. CDR3 size: 16 residues. DNA for the CDR3: TGTGCCAGCAGCCAAAACCCGGGACCTCGCACAGATACGCAGTATTTT. Its translation: CASSQNPGPRTDTQYF.

The V and J genes are TRBV12-5 and TRBJ1-1; tentative D call: TRBD1 (6 bases). The CDR3 spans 11 residues. Trimming shortened V by 4 bases and J by 8 bases, and 8 bases separated the two germline ends. Germline V gene lookup returns CDR1 LGHNT and CDR2 FRNRAP. The CDR3 protein is CASGSGTEAFF. The CDR3 DNA follows: TGTGCTAGTGGTTCCGGGACAGAAGCTTTCTTT.

V usage is TRBV28 and J usage is TRBJ2-1; D call uncertain. V gave up 5 bases and J gave up 0 bases, with 14 bases separating them. The CDR3 is 16 amino acids. The germline V gene encodes CDR1 MDHEN and CDR2 SYDVKM. The chain's CDR3 is CASSPYIQSSYNEQFF. The CDR3, as DNA: TGTGCCAGCAGTCCTTACATACAAAGCTCCTACAATGAGCAGTTCTTC.

This chain uses TRBV27 with TRBJ1-2, with D tentatively TRBD1 (5 bases). CDR1 and CDR2 (germline): MNHEY, SMNVEV (reference sequence). The CDR3 totals 15 residues. Trimming pared 7 bases from V and 9 bases from J, leaving 24 bases between. The CDR3 reads CASTDLVGAANSYTF. DNA of the CDR3: TGTGCCAGCACCGACCTCGTCGGGGCGGCAAACAGCTACACCTTC.

The V gene is TRBV7-9, the J gene TRBJ2-1; D might be TRBD1 or TRBD2, each matching 6 bases. The CDR3 runs 14 residues. Looked up from germline, CDR1 is SEHNR and CDR2 is FQNEAQ (reference sequence). With 4 bases removed from V and 9 bases from J, the gap between germline ends came to 16 bases. The CDR3 region is CASSYVFGGPEQFF. CDR3 nucleotides: TGTGCCAGCAGCTATGTGTTCGGGGGCCCTGAGCAGTTCTTC.

The DNA of the CDR3 is TGTGCCAGAAGCTTGGAGGACAGGGAAAAGGGCAGGGGTCAGCCCCAGCATTTT. It encodes CARSLEDREKGRGQPQHF. The chain is built from TRBV5-3 and TRBJ1-5, with TRBD1 identical over 8 bases. TRBV5-3 is filed as an ORF, its function uncertain. CDR3 length equals 18 residues. V lost 0 bases to trimming and J lost 6 bases; unmatched junction nucleotides: 14.

The chain combines TRBV9 with TRBJ2-2; TRBD2 matches at 7 bases. The CDR3 consists of 15 residues. The V segment lost 4 bases and the J segment 6 bases; nucleotides outside the gene matches: 9. Looked up from germline, CDR1 is SGDLS and CDR2 is YYNGEE. CDR3 in DNA: TGTGCCAGCAGCCCCTCGGGAGGCATCTCCGGGGAGCTGTTTTTT. Translation: CASSPSGGISGELFF.

The V and J genes are TRBV9 and TRBJ1-5; D gene ambiguous. Germline V CDR1 and CDR2: SGDLS, YYNGEE. CDR3 size: 16 residues. Trimming cost V 0 bases and J 3 bases, with 13 bases left between them. The CDR3 spells CASSVAGRAINQPQHF. The CDR3 region has the DNA TGTGCCAGCAGCGTAGCGGGTAGGGCCATCAATCAGCCCCAGCATTTT.

The chain combines TRBV2 with TRBJ1-6, with D unresolved. Germline V gene data show CDR1 as SNHLY and CDR2 as FYNNEI. This CDR3 is 15 amino acids long. Trimming took 4 bases from V and 5 from J, leaving 12 bases between them. The CDR3 DNA sequence: TGTGCCAGCAGTGTGGAGGAGGTCGATAATTCACCCCTCCACTTT. It yields the protein CASSVEEVDNSPLHF.

V gene TRBV5-1 combines with J gene TRBJ2-7; tentative D call: TRBD1 (5 bases). This CDR3 spans 13 amino acids. In germline, CDR1 is SGHRS, CDR2 YFSETQ. Trimming pared 4 bases from V and 1 base from J, leaving 9 bases between. Here the CDR3 reads CASSLTESYEQYF. CDR3 DNA: TGCGCCAGCAGCCTGACAGAATCCTACGAGCAGTACTTC.

V gene TRBV2 combines with J gene TRBJ1-4, with D hard to call. The CDR3 totals 15 residues. Between the trimmed V and J ends, which lost 8 bases and 7 bases, there was a span of 20 bases. Germline V lookup: CDR1 SNHLY, CDR2 FYNNEI. CDR3 nucleotide sequence: TGTGCCAGCTCTCGCGGTACCGGCGGTGGTGAAAAACTGTTTTTT. It specifies CASSRGTGGGEKLFF. Full variable domain (rest looked up from reference TRBV2 and TRBJ1-4): EPEVTQTPSHQVTQMGQEVILRCVPISNHLYFYWYRQILGQKVEFLVSFYNNEISEKSEIFDDQFSVERPDGSNFTLKIRSTKLEDSAMYFCASSRGTGGGEKLFFGSGTQLSVL.

The genes are TRBV4-1 and TRBJ2-5, with D perhaps being TRBD1 or TRBD2 (5 bases each). Looked up from germline, CDR1 is MGHRA and CDR2 is YSYEKL. This CDR3 has 16 amino acids. V lost 4 bases and J lost 7, with 22 bases in between. The CDR3 nucleotides are TGCGCCAGCAGCCCGGGACCCGTACCAAATGTTGGGACCCAGTACTTC. It yields the protein CASSPGPVPNVGTQYF.

This clone turned up a few times. The genes are TRBV20-1 and TRBJ2-7; D not certain. The CDR3 has 11 residues. Trimming cost V 4 bases and J 3 bases, with 7 bases left between them. Looked up from germline, CDR1 is DFQATT and CDR2 is SNEGSKA (reference sequence). The CDR3 reads CSANQGYEQYF. CDR3 coding DNA: TGCAGTGCTAACCAAGGCTACGAGCAGTACTTC.

The J gene is TRBJ1-1, the V gene TRBV29-1, with no clear D. Germline values: CDR1 SQVTM, CDR2 ANQGSEA. The CDR3 totals 12 residues. The V end lost 5 bases, the J end lost 1 base, and 8 bases lay between the germline ends. The CDR3, as DNA: TGCAGCGTTCCTTACAAGAACACTGAAGCTTTCTTT. Translating gives CSVPYKNTEAFF.

CDR3 DNA sequence: TGTGCCAGCAGTGAAGCGCCTACTAGCGGGGGATACGAGCAGTACTTC. It yields the protein CASSEAPTSGGYEQYF. This chain joins TRBV6-1 and TRBJ2-5, with 11 bases that match TRBD2. The J call may be incorrect, as the DNA end agrees better with TRBJ2-7. The CDR3 is 16 residues long. Germline loops: CDR1 MNHNS, CDR2 SASEGT.

The chain has TRBV19 and TRBJ1-3; a weak D match, TRBD1 (6 bases). The CDR3 is made up of 12 amino acids. Trimming removed 2 bases from V and 10 bases from J, with 9 bases in between. Germline CDR1 LNHDA, CDR2 SQIVND (reference sequence). CDR3 protein: CASSIPQGTIYF. In nucleotides, the CDR3 is TGTGCCAGTAGTATACCGCAGGGGACCATATATTTT.

The V gene is TRBV9, the J gene TRBJ2-7, with a possible D match to TRBD1 (6 bases). The germline V gene encodes CDR1 SGDLS and CDR2 YYNGEE. This CDR3 has 14 residues. The V and J ends lost 0 bases and 5 bases respectively, with 12 bases between them. The CDR3 loop reads CASSVAVQGNEQYF. The DNA of the CDR3 is TGTGCCAGCAGCGTAGCTGTACAGGGAAACGAGCAGTACTTC.

This clone was detected only once. This chain uses TRBV11-3 with TRBJ2-7; D may be TRBD1 (6 bases). Trimming cost V 5 bases and J 5 bases, with 13 bases left between them. Per germline, CDR1 SGHNT and CDR2 YENEEA. The CDR3 spans 13 residues. The CDR3 sequence: CASSLSQGNEQYF. Written as DNA, the CDR3 is TGTGCCAGCAGCCTATCACAGGGTAACGAGCAGTACTTC. Full variable domain (rest looked up from reference TRBV11-3 and TRBJ2-7): EAGVVQSPRYKIIEKKQPVAFWCNPISGHNTLYWYLQNLGQGPELLIRYENEEAVDDSQLPKDRFSAERLKGVDSTLKIQPAELGDSAVYLCASSLSQGNEQYFGPGTRLTVT.

The chain has TRBV11-2 and TRBJ1-5; TRBD1 might be the D (5 bases). Germline loops: CDR1 SGHAT, CDR2 FQNNGV. The V end was cut by 3 bases, the J end by 5 bases, with 17 bases between. The CDR3 is 16 amino acids. For the CDR3, the DNA is TGTGCCAGCAGCTTGAACAGGCCAGGCAGCGATCAGCCCCAGCATTTT. Encoded protein: CASSLNRPGSDQPQHF.

V gene TRBV9 combines with J gene TRBJ2-5, with 7 bases fitting TRBD1. Per the germline V gene, CDR1 is SGDLS and CDR2 is YYNGEE. CDR3 length equals 16 residues. V trimming: 4 bases; J trimming: 5 bases; junction bases outside the gene matches: 14. The CDR3 nucleotides read TGTGCCAGCAGCCCCCACAACTCACAGGGGTGGGAGACCCAGTACTTC. Amino acid sequence: CASSPHNSQGWETQYF.

The chain joins TRBV6-5 to TRBJ2-1; 10 nucleotides match TRBD1. Germline CDR1 and CDR2: MNHEY and SVGAGI. Trimming took 2 bases from V and 1 from J; bases not matched to a gene: 2. The CDR3 totals 16 residues. The CDR3, as DNA: TGTGCCAGCAGTTACCGGACAGGGGGGTCCTACAATGAGCAGTTCTTC. Protein sequence: CASSYRTGGSYNEQFF.

The CDR3 nucleotides read TGTGCCAGTAGTATAGGGACAGGGGTCAAAAACATTCAGTACTTC. It codes for CASSIGTGVKNIQYF. The chain is built from TRBV19 and TRBJ2-4; 9 nucleotides match TRBD1. V lost 1 base and J lost 3; bases outside the gene matches: 1. Germline CDR1 is LNHDA and CDR2 is SQIVND (reference sequence). The length of the CDR3 is 15 residues.

The rearrangement links TRBV15 to TRBJ2-5; D gene uncertain. This CDR3 has 14 residues. Germline V gene lookup returns CDR1 LNHNV and CDR2 YYDKDF (reference sequence). Trimming shortened V by 4 bases and J by 4 bases, and 13 bases separated the two germline ends. CDR3 residues: CATSTHFRGETQYF. In nucleotides, the CDR3 is TGTGCCACCAGCACACACTTCAGAGGAGAGACCCAGTACTTC.

The chain has TRBV27 and TRBJ2-2; the D is unclear. The ends were cut back, 5 bases at V and 3 bases at J, with 7 bases in the middle. From germline, CDR1 is MNHEY and CDR2 SMNVEV (reference sequence). The CDR3 spans 13 residues. The CDR3 protein is CASSPSDTGELFF. Here the CDR3 DNA reads TGTGCCAGCAGTCCCTCAGACACCGGGGAGCTGTTTTTT.

This clone was picked up one time. The chain employs TRBV6-1 and TRBJ2-7; 12 bases map to TRBD2. J lost 7 bases, V lost 4 bases, and 20 bases had no gene match. This CDR3 comprises 19 residues. The germline V gene encodes CDR1 MNHNS and CDR2 SASEGT. In DNA, the CDR3 is TGTGCCAGCAGTGGACGGGGGACACAACTAGCGGGAGGCGGCTTGGAGCAGTACTTC. Amino acids: CASSGRGTQLAGGGLEQYF.

As to this clone: Relative to the germline gene, one junction end is altered; a read error may explain this. The gene calls are TRBV29-1 and TRBJ2-1, with D hard to call. Germline lookup yields CDR1 SQVTM and CDR2 ANQGSEA. The CDR3 covers 14 residues. CDR3: CSAVGSPSFNEQFF. Here the CDR3 DNA reads TGCAGCGCCGTGGGCAGCCCCTCCTTCAATGAGCAGTTCTTC.

This clone was picked up one time. CDR3 in amino acids: CASRSSGSSYNEQFF. The CDR3 DNA is TGTGCCAGCAGGTCAAGCGGGAGCTCCTACAATGAGCAGTTCTTC. The chain combines TRBV28 with TRBJ2-1, with 8 positions matching TRBD2. V shed 6 bases, J shed 0 bases, and the junction held 4 bases outside the gene matches. Per germline, CDR1 MDHEN and CDR2 SYDVKM. This CDR3 is 15 amino acids long. Drawing the rest from reference TRBV28 and TRBJ2-1, the complete variable domain is DVKVTQSSRYLVKRTGEKVFLECVQDMDHENMFWYRQDPGLGLRLIYFSYDVKMKEKGDIPEGYSVSREKKERFSLILESASTNQTSMYLCASRSSGSSYNEQFFGPGTRLTVL.